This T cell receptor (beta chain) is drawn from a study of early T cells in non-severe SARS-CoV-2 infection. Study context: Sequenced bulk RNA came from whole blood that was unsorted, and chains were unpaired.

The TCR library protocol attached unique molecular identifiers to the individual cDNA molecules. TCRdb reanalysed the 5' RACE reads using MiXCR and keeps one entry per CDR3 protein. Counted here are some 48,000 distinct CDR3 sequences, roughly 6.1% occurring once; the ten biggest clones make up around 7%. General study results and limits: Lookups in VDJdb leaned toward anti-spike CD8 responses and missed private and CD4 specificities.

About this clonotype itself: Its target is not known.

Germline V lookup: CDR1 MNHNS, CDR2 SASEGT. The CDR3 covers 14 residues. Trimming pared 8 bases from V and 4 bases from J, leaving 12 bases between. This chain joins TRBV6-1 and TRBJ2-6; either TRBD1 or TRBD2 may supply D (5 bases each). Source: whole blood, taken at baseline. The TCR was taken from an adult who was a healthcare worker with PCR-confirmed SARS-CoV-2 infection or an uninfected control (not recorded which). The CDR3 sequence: CASQIGAGANVLTF. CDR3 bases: TGTGCCAGCCAGATCGGGGCCGGGGCCAACGTCCTGACTTTC.